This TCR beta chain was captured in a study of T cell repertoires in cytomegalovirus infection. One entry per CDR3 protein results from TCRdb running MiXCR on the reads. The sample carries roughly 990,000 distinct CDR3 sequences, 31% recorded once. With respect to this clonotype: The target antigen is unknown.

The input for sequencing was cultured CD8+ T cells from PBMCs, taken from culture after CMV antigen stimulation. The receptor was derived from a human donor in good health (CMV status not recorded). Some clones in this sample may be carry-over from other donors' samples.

This CDR3 reads CASSPHGQYNSPLHF. In DNA, the CDR3 is TGTGCCAGCAGTCCCCACGGACAGTATAATTCACCCCTCCACTTT. The chain recombines TRBV27 with TRBJ1-6, with a weak D call TRBD1 (6 bases). V was clipped by 5 bases and J by 4 bases, with 12 bases between them. The CDR3 is 15 amino acids. Germline CDR1 MNHEY, CDR2 SMNVEV (reference sequence).